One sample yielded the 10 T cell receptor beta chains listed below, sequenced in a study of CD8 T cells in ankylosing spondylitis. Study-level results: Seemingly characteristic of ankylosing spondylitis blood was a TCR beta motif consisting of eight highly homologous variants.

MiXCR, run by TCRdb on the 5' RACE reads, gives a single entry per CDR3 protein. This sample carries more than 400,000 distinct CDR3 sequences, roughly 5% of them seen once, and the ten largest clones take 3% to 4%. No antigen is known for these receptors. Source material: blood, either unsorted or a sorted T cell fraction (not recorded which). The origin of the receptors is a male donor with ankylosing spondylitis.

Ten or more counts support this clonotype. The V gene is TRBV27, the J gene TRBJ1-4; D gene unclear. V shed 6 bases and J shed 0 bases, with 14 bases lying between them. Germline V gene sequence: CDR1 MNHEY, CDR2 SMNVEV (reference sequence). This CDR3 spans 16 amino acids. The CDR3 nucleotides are TGTGCCAGCAGCCGACGGAACAGTCCAACTAATGAAAAACTGTTTTTT. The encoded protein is CASSRRNSPTNEKLFF.

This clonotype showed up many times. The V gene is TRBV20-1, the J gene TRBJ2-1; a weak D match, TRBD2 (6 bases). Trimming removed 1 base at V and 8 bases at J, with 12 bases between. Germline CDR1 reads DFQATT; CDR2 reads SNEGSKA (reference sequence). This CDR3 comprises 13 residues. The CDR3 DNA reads TGCAGTGCTAGAGCTGGGACTTCAGATGAGCAGTTCTTC. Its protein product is CSARAGTSDEQFF.

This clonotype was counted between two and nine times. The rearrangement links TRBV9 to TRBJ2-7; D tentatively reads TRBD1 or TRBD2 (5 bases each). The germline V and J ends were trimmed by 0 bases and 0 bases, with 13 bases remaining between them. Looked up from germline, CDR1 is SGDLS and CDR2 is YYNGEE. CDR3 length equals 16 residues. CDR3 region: CASSVDPGTASYEQYF. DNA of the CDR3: TGTGCCAGCAGCGTAGACCCCGGGACGGCCTCCTACGAGCAGTACTTC. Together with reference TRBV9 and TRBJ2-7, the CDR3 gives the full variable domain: DSGVTQTPKHLITATGQRVTLRCSPRSGDLSVYWYQQSLDQGLQFLIQYYNGEERAKGNILERFSAQQFPDLHSELNLSSLELGDSALYFCASSVDPGTASYEQYFGPGTRLTVT.

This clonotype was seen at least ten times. The CDR3 DNA is TGCAGTGCTGGGCAGACAGCGTTGGCGCAGTATTTT. Its translation: CSAGQTALAQYF. The J gene is TRBJ2-3, the V gene TRBV20-1, with D tentatively TRBD1 (5 bases). From germline, CDR1 is DFQATT and CDR2 SNEGSKA (reference sequence). The CDR3 totals 12 residues. Trimming took 5 bases from V and 10 from J, leaving 16 bases between them.

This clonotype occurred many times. CDR3 loop: CASSGFQASYQPQHF. The CDR3, as DNA: TGTGCCAGCAGCGGATTCCAGGCGAGCTATCAGCCCCAGCATTTT. The chain joins TRBV7-8 to TRBJ1-5; no definite D call. The V end was cut by 5 bases, the J end by 5 bases, with 16 bases between. This CDR3 is built from 15 residues. CDR1 and CDR2 (germline): SGHVS, FQNEAQ. The variable domain in full, with the rest retrieved from reference TRBV7-8 and TRBJ1-5, is GAGVSQSPRYKVAKRGQDVALRCDPISGHVSLFWYQQALGQGPEFLTYFQNEAQLDKSGLPSDRFFAERPEGSVSTLKIQRTQQEDSAVYLCASSGFQASYQPQHFGDGTRLSIL.

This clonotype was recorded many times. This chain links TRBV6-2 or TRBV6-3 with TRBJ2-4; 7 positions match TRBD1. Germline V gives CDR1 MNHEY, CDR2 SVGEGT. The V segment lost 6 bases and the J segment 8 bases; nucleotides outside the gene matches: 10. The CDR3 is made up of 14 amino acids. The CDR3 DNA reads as TGTGCCAGCAGGCCTGACAGGGAATCAGACATTCAGTACTTC. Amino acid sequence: CASRPDRESDIQYF.

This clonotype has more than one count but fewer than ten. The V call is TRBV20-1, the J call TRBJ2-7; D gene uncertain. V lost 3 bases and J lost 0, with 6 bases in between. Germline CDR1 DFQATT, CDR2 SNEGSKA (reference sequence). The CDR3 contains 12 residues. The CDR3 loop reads CSASEFSYEQYF. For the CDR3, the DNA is TGCAGTGCTAGTGAGTTCTCCTACGAGCAGTACTTC.

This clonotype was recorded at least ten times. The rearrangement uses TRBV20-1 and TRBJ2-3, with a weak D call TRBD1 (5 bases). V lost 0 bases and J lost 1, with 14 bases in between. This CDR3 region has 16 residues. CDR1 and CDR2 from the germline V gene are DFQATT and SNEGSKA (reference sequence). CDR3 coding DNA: TGCAGTGCTAGAGATCATTCTGGGGCCGGCACAGATACGCAGTATTTT. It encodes CSARDHSGAGTDTQYF.

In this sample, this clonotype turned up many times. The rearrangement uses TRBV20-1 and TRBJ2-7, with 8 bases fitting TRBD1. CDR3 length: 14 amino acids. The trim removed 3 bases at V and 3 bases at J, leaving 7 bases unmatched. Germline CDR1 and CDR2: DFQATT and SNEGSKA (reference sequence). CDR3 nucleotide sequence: TGCAGTGCTAGTGGACAGGGAAAAATCTACGAGCAGTACTTC. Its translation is CSASGQGKIYEQYF.

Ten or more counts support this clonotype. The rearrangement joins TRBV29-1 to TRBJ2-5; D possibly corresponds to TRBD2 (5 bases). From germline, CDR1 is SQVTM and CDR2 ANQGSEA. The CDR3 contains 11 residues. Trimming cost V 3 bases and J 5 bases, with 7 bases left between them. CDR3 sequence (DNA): TGCAGCGTTGACCCGGGGGAGACCCAGTACTTC. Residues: CSVDPGETQYF.